These T cell receptor beta chains were read from a single sample in a study of identical twins. From the 5' RACE reads, TCRdb called clonotypes with MiXCR, one entry per CDR3 protein. The sample shows hundreds of thousands of distinct CDR3 sequences, roughly 18% of them seen only once. This sample also appeared in a second study, on T cells expressing NK-cell markers.

Sequencing was performed on PBMCs. The receptors derive from a woman aged 18-29 years in good health. Both conserved end residues are part of each CDR3. D genes are given only for firm matches. Rows may omit the clone size; those that give it use once, few, many or a size class.

cdr3_length: 13; v_call: TRBV5-1; d_call: TRBD1; j_call: TRBJ1-2; clone_size: -; cdr3_aa: CASWTGDNYGYTF; cdr3_nt: TGCGCCAGCTGGACAGGGGATAACTATGGCTACACCTTC
cdr3_length: 16; v_call: TRBV5-1; d_call: -; j_call: TRBJ2-5; clone_size: few; cdr3_aa: CASSLPRDSSQETQYF; cdr3_nt: TGCGCCAGCAGCTTACCCCGGGACTCGAGCCAAGAGACCCAGTACTTC
cdr3_length: 14; v_call: TRBV20-1; d_call: -; j_call: TRBJ1-5; clone_size: few; cdr3_aa: CSASLGVLNQPQHF; cdr3_nt: TGCAGTGCTTCCCTGGGGGTTTTAAATCAGCCCCAGCATTTT
cdr3_length: 14; v_call: TRBV20-1; d_call: TRBD2; j_call: TRBJ2-5; clone_size: -; cdr3_aa: CSARTSGGFETQYF; cdr3_nt: TGCAGTGCTAGGACTAGCGGGGGTTTTGAGACCCAGTACTTC
cdr3_length: 15; v_call: TRBV9; d_call: -; j_call: TRBJ2-1; clone_size: many; cdr3_aa: CASSVGVTLDNEQFF; cdr3_nt: TGTGCCAGCAGCGTAGGGGTAACCCTAGACAATGAGCAGTTCTTC
cdr3_length: 14; v_call: TRBV13; d_call: TRBD1; j_call: TRBJ2-1; clone_size: many; cdr3_aa: CASSFRDRNNEQFF; cdr3_nt: TGCGCCAGCAGCTTCCGGGACAGGAACAATGAGCAGTTCTTC
cdr3_length: 15; v_call: TRBV10-3; d_call: -; j_call: TRBJ1-4; clone_size: few; cdr3_aa: CAISVTKGRNEKLFF; cdr3_nt: TGTGCCATCAGTGTAACCAAGGGGAGGAATGAAAAACTGTTTTTT
cdr3_length: 13; v_call: TRBV12-3/TRBV12-4; d_call: TRBD1; j_call: TRBJ1-1; clone_size: -; cdr3_aa: CASRGTGKQRAFF; cdr3_nt: TGTGCCAGCAGGGGGACAGGGAAACAGCGAGCTTTCTTT
cdr3_length: 12; v_call: TRBV20-1; d_call: -; j_call: TRBJ1-5; clone_size: -; cdr3_aa: CSAGLGNQPQHF; cdr3_nt: TGCAGTGCTGGGTTGGGGAATCAGCCCCAGCATTTT
cdr3_length: 15; v_call: TRBV7-2; d_call: TRBD2; j_call: TRBJ2-5; clone_size: few; cdr3_aa: CASSLTSGSSETQYF; cdr3_nt: TGTGCCAGCAGCTTGACTAGCGGGAGTTCTGAGACCCAGTACTTC
cdr3_length: 15; v_call: TRBV6-1; d_call: -; j_call: TRBJ2-2; clone_size: -; cdr3_aa: CASSLPPANTGELFF; cdr3_nt: TGTGCCAGCAGCCTCCCACCCGCGAACACCGGGGAGCTGTTTTTT
cdr3_length: 15; v_call: TRBV4-2; d_call: -; j_call: TRBJ2-2; clone_size: few; cdr3_aa: CASSQDGGNTGELFF; cdr3_nt: TGTGCCAGCAGCCAAGATGGCGGCAACACCGGGGAGCTGTTTTTT
cdr3_length: 15; v_call: TRBV4-1; d_call: -; j_call: TRBJ2-5; clone_size: -; cdr3_aa: CASSQESSGQETQHF; cdr3_nt: TGCGCCAGCAGCCAAGAAAGCAGCGGACAAGAGACCCAGCACTTC
cdr3_length: 14; v_call: TRBV29-1; d_call: TRBD2; j_call: TRBJ2-2; clone_size: few; cdr3_aa: CSVDTERGAGELFF; cdr3_nt: TGCAGCGTTGATACCGAGCGGGGCGCCGGGGAGCTGTTTTTT